This entry lists 17 T cell receptor beta chains sequenced from one sample in a study of blood T cell repertoires in COVID-19. Some clones are missing from TCRdb's copy, which holds only in-frame ones; the method was immunoSEQ multiplex PCR. Found here are over 350,000 clones, roughly 90% of them singletons; the top ten hold around 0.95%. The sample consisted of PBMCs or T cells enriched from blood (not recorded which). The receptors come from a woman in her thirties with acute COVID-19.

The chain couples TRBV5-1 to TRBJ2-5; D may be TRBD1 (6 bases). The CDR3 is made up of 15 amino acids. CDR1 and CDR2 from the germline V gene are SGHRS and YFSETQ. V was shortened by 2 bases and J by 0 bases, with 11 bases between the two germline ends. The CDR3 DNA is TGCGCCAGCAGCTTAGCTGGGACACACCAAGAGACCCAGTACTTC. Amino acid sequence: CASSLAGTHQETQYF.

The chain joins TRBV3-1 (or the pseudogene TRBV3-2) to TRBJ1-1; 8 nucleotides line up with TRBD1. The CDR3 is 13 residues long. Trimming took 3 bases from V and 4 from J; bases not matched to a gene: 1. Germline V lookup: CDR1 LGHDT, CDR2 YNNKEL (reference sequence). CDR3 DNA: TGTGCCAGCAGCCAGCAGGGGGCCACTGAAGCTTTCTTT. The encoded protein is CASSQQGATEAFF.

The chain employs TRBV3-1 (or the pseudogene TRBV3-2) and TRBJ1-5; no definite D call. The CDR3 totals 15 residues. The V and J ends lost 5 bases and 0 bases respectively, with 11 bases between them. Per germline, CDR1 LGHDT and CDR2 YNNKEL (reference sequence). CDR3 in amino acids: CASSYLADSNQPQHF. DNA of the CDR3: TGTGCCAGCAGCTATTTGGCGGATAGCAATCAGCCCCAGCATTTT.

This chain joins TRBV5-1 and TRBJ2-7, with TRBD1 matching 7 bases. The CDR3 extends over 13 amino acids. With V trimmed by 3 bases and J by 5 bases, 5 bases remained unmatched. The germline V gene has CDR1 SGHRS and CDR2 YFSETQ. The CDR3 is CASSWTGSDEQYF. Written as DNA, the CDR3 is TGCGCCAGCAGCTGGACAGGTTCCGACGAGCAGTACTTC.

The V call is TRBV7-9, the J call TRBJ2-5, with 11 bases matching TRBD2. Germline CDR1 and CDR2: SEHNR and FQNEAQ (reference sequence). The CDR3 totals 18 residues. V trimming: 5 bases; J trimming: 2 bases; junction bases outside the gene matches: 13. CDR3 loop: CASSPPRSSGGIQETQYF. The CDR3 region has the DNA TGTGCCAGCAGCCCCCCGCGGTCTAGCGGGGGGATACAAGAGACCCAGTACTTC.

The chain joins TRBV5-1 to TRBJ1-4; D perhaps matches TRBD1 (5 bases). There are 16 residues in the CDR3. Germline lookup yields CDR1 SGHRS and CDR2 YFSETQ. Trimming removed 0 bases from V and 3 bases from J, with 12 bases in between. The CDR3 nucleotides read TGCGCCAGCAGCTTGGAAGGGGCGGGGGCTAATGAAAAACTGTTTTTT. It translates to CASSLEGAGANEKLFF.

The chain joins TRBV11-3 to TRBJ1-1; weak D call: TRBD1 (6 bases). This CDR3 contains 17 residues. V was cut by 3 bases and J by 3 bases, with 20 bases left in between. Looked up from germline, CDR1 is SGHNT and CDR2 is YENEEA. CDR3 DNA: TGTGCCAGCAGCTTGGGAATACAGGGCGCCGGGTACACTGAAGCTTTCTTT. Translated: CASSLGIQGAGYTEAFF.

The DNA for the CDR3 is TGTGCCAGCAGTCTTAACTTAGGGGTTACTGAAGCTTTCTTT. Protein product: CASSLNLGVTEAFF. The chain recombines TRBV3-1 (or the pseudogene TRBV3-2) with TRBJ1-1; a possible D gene is TRBD1 (5 bases). The CDR3 contains 14 residues. Germline V gene sequence: CDR1 LGHDT, CDR2 YNNKEL (reference sequence). Deletions cut 6 bases from V and 5 bases from J, with 16 bases between.

This chain links TRBV7-2 with TRBJ2-2; D perhaps matches TRBD2 (5 bases). V was trimmed by 7 bases and J by 6 bases, leaving 9 bases between them. The CDR3 has 12 residues. Germline V CDR1 and CDR2: SGHTA, FQGNSA. The CDR3 reads CASTPLAGELFF. In DNA form, the CDR3 reads TGTGCCAGCACCCCACTAGCCGGGGAGCTGTTTTTT.

As to this clone: The sample holds other DNA sequences that translate to the same CDR3. CDR3 region: CASSSGQGDTGELFF. DNA of the CDR3: TGCGCCAGCAGCTCGGGACAGGGGGACACCGGGGAGCTGTTTTTT. The V call is TRBV5-1, the J call TRBJ2-2; 11 bases fit TRBD1. The V segment lost 3 bases and the J segment 3 bases; nucleotides outside the gene matches: 1. There are 15 residues in the CDR3. Germline V gene data show CDR1 as SGHRS and CDR2 as YFSETQ.

The genes are TRBV30 and TRBJ1-1; possible D gene TRBD1, 5 bases. V was pared by 4 bases and J by 5 bases, with 11 bases between. Per germline, CDR1 GTSNPN and CDR2 SVGIG (reference sequence). This CDR3 is built from 12 residues. CDR3 bases: TGTGCCTGGAATTTGGAGGGGACTGAAGCTTTCTTT. Its translation is CAWNLEGTEAFF.

The chain employs TRBV7-2 and TRBJ1-4, with 7 bases matching TRBD1. The V gene's germline CDR1 is SGHTA and CDR2 FQGNSA. The CDR3 covers 14 residues. Trimming took 6 bases from V and 5 from J; bases not matched to a gene: 6. In nucleotides, the CDR3 is TGTGCCAGCAGTAGACAGGGTAGGAATGAAAAACTGTTTTTT. As protein: CASSRQGRNEKLFF.

This sequence joins TRBV7-9 and TRBJ1-2; D remains unclear. Trimming left V 3 bases short and J 4 bases short, with 6 bases between. Looked up from germline, CDR1 is SEHNR and CDR2 is FQNEAQ (reference sequence). This CDR3 has 12 residues. The CDR3 region is CASSFEAYGYTF. In nucleotides, the CDR3 is TGTGCCAGCAGCTTCGAGGCCTATGGCTACACCTTC.

This rearrangement joins TRBV19 to TRBJ1-2; 9 positions match TRBD1. J lost 4 bases, V lost 4 bases, and 7 bases had no gene match. The CDR3 runs 15 residues. CDR1 LNHDA and CDR2 SQIVND come from the germline V gene (reference sequence). CDR3 sequence reads: CASSNPGTGTYGYTF. In nucleotides, the CDR3 is TGTGCCAGTAGTAACCCAGGGACAGGGACCTATGGCTACACCTTC.

V and J are TRBV11-2 and TRBJ1-6; the D gene is possibly TRBD1 (5 bases). V lost 2 bases and J lost 6, with 8 bases in between. CDR3 length: 14 residues. Germline V gene lookup returns CDR1 SGHAT and CDR2 FQNNGV. The CDR3 DNA reads as TGTGCCAGCAGCTTATCAGGGTTTAATTCACCCCTCCACTTT. Translation: CASSLSGFNSPLHF.

This chain links TRBV24-1 with TRBJ2-1; 11 bases map to TRBD1. The germline CDR1 and CDR2 sequences are KGHDR and SFDVKD. The junction had 19 bases not matched to a gene; V was cut back by 7 bases and J by 9 bases. CDR3 length: 18 residues. CDR3: CATSHTDRTGGNFGEQFF. The CDR3 bases are TGTGCCACCAGCCACACAGACAGGACAGGGGGCAATTTCGGTGAGCAGTTCTTC.

J is TRBJ1-2 and V is TRBV27; 7 bases map to TRBD1. Losses at the gene ends were 5 bases for V and 2 bases for J; bases not matched to a gene: 8. Germline loops: CDR1 MNHEY, CDR2 SMNVEV (reference sequence). This CDR3 spans 15 amino acids. The CDR3 loop reads CASSPRGTANYGYTF. Here the CDR3 DNA reads TGTGCCAGCAGTCCCCGGGGGACAGCCAACTATGGCTACACCTTC.